This entry features one T cell receptor (beta chain) sequence. What it binds is unknown. The sample originates from a study of CD8+CD57+ T cells in acquired aplastic anemia. Background on the study: Sorted CD4+ and CD8+ cells yielded about 2.9 ug of DNA on average. Study-wide points: Found in both controls and patients were fewer than 35 CD8+ CDR3 sequences. Patients did not significantly differ from controls in CD8+ Simpson's diversity.

Profiles of TCR beta VDJ and CDR3 were generated from a genomic DNA template. MiXCR, run by TCRdb on the reads, gives a single entry per CDR3 protein. The data contain about 190,000 distinct CDR3 sequences, about 53% of them singletons. Germline V lookup: CDR1 SQVTM, CDR2 ANQGSEA. This CDR3 has 15 amino acids. V gave up 5 bases and J gave up 2 bases, with 18 bases separating them. V is TRBV29-1 and J is TRBJ2-5; tentative D call: TRBD1 (6 bases). Material for sequencing was sorted CD4+, CD8+, or CD8+CD57+ T cells (not recorded which) from PBMCs. This TCR came from a human donor in good health, serving as a control. CDR3 sequence (DNA): TGCAGCGTTAGTCGCCAGGGGACAAAGCAAGAGACCCAGTACTTC. Its protein product is CSVSRQGTKQETQYF. Looking up the rest from reference TRBV29-1 and TRBJ2-5 gives the full variable domain: SAVISQKPSRDICQRGTSLTIQCQVDSQVTMMFWYRQQPGQSLTLIATANQGSEATYESGFVIDKFPISRPNLTFSTLTVSNMSPEDSSIYLCSVSRQGTKQETQYFGPGTRLLVL.